A selection of T cell receptor beta chains follows, all from one sample in a study of T cell responses to AZD1222 COVID-19 vaccine. Using immunoSEQ multiplex PCR, the repertoire was profiled, and TCRdb retains in-frame clones only, with some absent. The sample consists of about 150,000 clones, 90% of them appearing once. Sequences were derived from peripheral blood, sampled on day 0 of AZD1222 vaccination. Receptor source: an adult in good health. The CDR3 runs from the conserved cysteine through the conserved F or W. Each record gives: V gene, CDR3 length, J gene, CDR3 protein.

TRBV9,13,TRBJ2-2,CASRRGATGELFF
TRBV11-2,11,TRBJ2-7,CASTLDYEQYF
TRBV5-3,16,TRBJ2-7,CARSLGLGTPPYEQYF
TRBV7-9,14,TRBJ2-5,CASSSPLYQETQYF
TRBV19,13,TRBJ2-3,CASSWTVTDTQYF
TRBV7-2,13,TRBJ1-2,CASSRDHSGGYTF
TRBV27,14,TRBJ1-2,CASSQFIAGYGYTF
TRBV25-1,14,TRBJ2-7,CASSARRQGSKQYF
TRBV9,14,TRBJ1-2,CASSARDSRGGYTF
TRBV28,11,TRBJ1-4,CASSLEEKLFF
TRBV19,13,TRBJ1-2,CASGDRGNYGYTF
TRBV3-1/TRBV3-2,15,TRBJ2-5,CASSQGTGGPETQYF
TRBV27,15,TRBJ1-5,CASRPQGASNQPQHF
TRBV24-1,15,TRBJ1-5,CATSDSGSHNQPQHF
TRBV9,16,TRBJ1-3,CASGRTDSFLGNTIYF
TRBV20-1,11,TRBJ2-7,CSALAGYEQYF
TRBV10-3,14,TRBJ2-7,CAISESQGPHEQYF
TRBV27,15,TRBJ2-7,CASTLRGTGGYEQYF
TRBV7-2,12,TRBJ2-2,CASSQNDGELFF
TRBV2,16,TRBJ1-2,CASSEALVRSNYGYTF
TRBV13,11,TRBJ2-7,CASSLMGEQYF
TRBV23-1,16,TRBJ1-5,CASSRTRNSPGGTQHF
TRBV5-5,17,TRBJ1-5,CASSSTPSQAPNQPQHF
TRBV7-8,13,TRBJ1-1,CASRPNRGTEAFF
TRBV28,14,TRBJ2-7,CASTHGDRGYEQYF
TRBV21-1,16,TRBJ1-2,CASTPPGQGLAGGYTF
TRBV9,15,TRBJ2-6,CASSVVASGANVLTF
TRBV7-3,15,TRBJ2-1,CASSLTSGPYNEQFF
TRBV4-1,13,TRBJ1-5,CASSQEAIKAQHF
TRBV5-4,14,TRBJ1-6,CASREVPYNSPLHF
TRBV7-3,15,TRBJ1-5,CASSPGQGKNQPQHF
TRBV29-1,12,TRBJ1-3,CSVVGSGNTIYF
TRBV6-5,14,TRBJ2-7,CASSRTGQGHEQYF
TRBV6-5,14,TRBJ1-5,CASSRQGPNQPQHF
TRBV4-1,17,TRBJ1-4,CASSPPDRGRANEKLFF
TRBV28,14,TRBJ2-5,CASSLGSLQETQYF
TRBV6-5,15,TRBJ1-5,CASDPSGHGNQPQHF
TRBV3-1/TRBV3-2,15,TRBJ2-5,CASSQLPRGAYLKYF
TRBV7-8,13,TRBJ2-7,CASSLSRQIALVF
TRBV5-1,15,TRBJ1-5,CASSLAGAWDQPQHF
TRBV4-3,17,TRBJ2-7,CASSQDHPGLGDYEQYF
TRBV6-5,14,TRBJ1-1,CASNDPGGNTEAFF
TRBV2,13,TRBJ1-6,CASSAPYRTPLHF
TRBV9,18,TRBJ2-7,CASSVAPRPGLAGSEQYF
TRBV7-9,14,TRBJ1-2,CASGTGGSNYGYTF
TRBV27,12,TRBJ2-7,CASGTHLYEQYF
TRBV14,14,TRBJ2-7,CASSRGQGRREQYF
TRBV5-1,16,TRBJ2-1,CASSHTLAGGGYEQFF